This T cell receptor (beta chain) came from a study of shared T cell receptors in the human thymus. Using immunoSEQ multiplex PCR, the repertoire was profiled, and TCRdb retains in-frame clones only, with some absent. The sample records some 700,000 clones, approximately 83% being singletons. Deletions cut 3 bases from V and 4 bases from J, with 12 bases between. This CDR3 has 14 residues. Germline V gene sequence: CDR1 LNHDA, CDR2 SQIVND (reference sequence). These same records also appear under a second study, on human thymus T cells.

Sequencing input: thymocytes. The source of this sequence is a girl under three years old with a congenital heart defect. V gene TRBV19 combines with J gene TRBJ1-2; D not certain. CDR3 loop: CASSITVSAYGYTF. In DNA, the CDR3 is TGTGCCAGTAGTATTACGGTCTCTGCCTATGGCTACACCTTC.